This is a list of T cell receptor beta chains from one sample in a study of CD8+ T cells in alopecia areata. The assay was immunoSEQ multiplex PCR, and TCRdb's table has in-frame clones only and misses some. Altogether 100,000 to 150,000 clones are present, approximately 48% being singletons, with the ten largest covering over 15%. This material consisted of CD8+ T cells sorted from blood, taken at week 0. The origin of the receptors is a human donor with alopecia areata. Both conserved end residues are part of each CDR3. The D gene is left open where the match is weak. The size entry is marked missing in some rows and otherwise reads once, few, many or a size class.

j_call d_call clone_size v_call cdr3_aa cdr3_nt
TRBJ1-5 NA NA TRBV15 CATSLGWAEPQHF TGTGCCACCAGCTTAGGGTGGGCAGAGCCCCAGCATTTT
TRBJ1-6 NA NA TRBV27 CASSLSRSYSYNSPLHF TGTGCCAGCAGTTTATCCAGATCGTACTCCTATAATTCACCCCTCCACTTT
TRBJ1-2 NA NA TRBV25-1 CASSEVITGGYTF TGTGCCAGCAGTGAAGTAATAACGGGTGGCTACACCTTC
TRBJ2-3 NA few TRBV5-4 CASSLGWREGTDTQYF TGTGCCAGCAGCTTGGGGTGGAGGGAGGGCACAGATACGCAGTATTTT
TRBJ2-5 NA few TRBV29-1 CSVEGLQFQETQYF TGCAGCGTTGAAGGGTTACAATTCCAAGAGACCCAGTACTTC
TRBJ1-5 NA NA TRBV10-3 CAISDPTDSNQPQHF TGTGCCATCAGTGACCCTACAGATAGCAATCAGCCCCAGCATTTT
TRBJ2-7 NA few TRBV13 CASSPDSSYEQYF TGTGCCAGCAGCCCCGACAGCTCCTACGAGCAGTACTTC
TRBJ2-1 TRBD2 NA TRBV4-3 CASSQDWSGGAEQFF TGCGCCAGCAGCCAAGATTGGAGCGGGGGTGCTGAGCAGTTCTTC
TRBJ2-2 NA few TRBV7-9 CASSFKDGNTGELFF TGTGCCAGCAGCTTCAAGGACGGCAACACCGGGGAGCTGTTTTTT
TRBJ1-1 NA few TRBV21-1 CASSKGRRDRGIPVAEAFF TGTGCCAGCAGCAAAGGCCGTCGGGACAGGGGCATTCCTGTCGCTGAAGCTTTCTTT
TRBJ2-2 TRBD2 NA TRBV6-1 CASVGGEGGTGELFF TGTGCCAGTGTTGGGGGTGAGGGAGGGACCGGGGAGCTGTTTTTT
TRBJ1-2 NA NA TRBV2 CASSEVRAYGYTF TGTGCCAGCAGTGAAGTCAGGGCCTATGGCTACACCTTC
TRBJ1-5 NA NA TRBV6-6 CASNLGPQHF TGTGCCAGCAACCTAGGGCCCCAGCATTTT
TRBJ2-7 TRBD2 few TRBV2 CATGGGAHEQYF TGTGCGACGGGCGGGGGGGCCCACGAGCAGTACTTC
TRBJ1-2 NA NA TRBV9 CASSLDDSYAPDYGYTF TGTGCCAGCAGCCTCGATGACAGCTACGCGCCCGACTATGGCTACACCTTC
TRBJ2-4 TRBD1 few TRBV7-9 CASSPDRGGKNIQYF TGTGCCAGCAGCCCAGACAGGGGTGGCAAAAACATTCAGTACTTC
TRBJ2-7 TRBD1 NA TRBV4-3 CASSPSRDRGSSYEQYF TGCGCCAGCAGCCCTAGTAGAGACAGGGGGAGCTCCTACGAGCAGTACTTC
TRBJ1-2 TRBD1 few TRBV5-6 CASSTDREDYTF TGTGCCAGCAGCACCGACAGGGAGGACTACACCTTC
TRBJ2-7 NA NA TRBV2 CASSEAGTAARYEQYF TGTGCCAGCAGTGAAGCGGGGACCGCTGCTCGCTACGAGCAGTACTTC
TRBJ2-5 NA NA TRBV30 CAWSSKKETQYF TGTGCCTGGAGTAGCAAGAAAGAGACCCAGTACTTC
TRBJ2-7 NA NA TRBV4-1 CASSQAPTALSSYEQYF TGCGCCAGCAGCCAAGCCCCGACAGCACTCAGCTCCTACGAGCAGTACTTC
TRBJ1-1 NA NA TRBV15 CATSRDAGQSNTEAFF TGTGCCACCAGCAGAGATGCCGGACAGTCCAACACTGAAGCTTTCTTT
TRBJ1-6 NA few TRBV14 CASSQGLFVDSPLHF TGTGCCAGCAGCCAGGGGCTCTTCGTCGATTCACCCCTCCACTTT
TRBJ2-7 NA NA TRBV29-1 CSATPRGLYEQYF TGCAGCGCCACCCCGCGGGGCCTCTACGAGCAGTACTTC
TRBJ1-4 NA once TRBV27 CASRTRDATNEKLFF TGTGCCAGCAGGACCCGAGACGCAACTAATGAAAAACTGTTTTTT
TRBJ2-7 NA NA TRBV4-1 CASSQVVQDYEQYF TGCGCCAGCAGCCAAGTAGTACAGGACTACGAGCAGTACTTC
TRBJ1-4 NA NA TRBV25-1 CASSDRTDEKLFF TGTGCCAGCAGTGACAGGACAGATGAAAAACTGTTTTTT
TRBJ2-7 TRBD2 few TRBV6-6 CASTSGEFYEQYF TGTGCCAGCACGAGCGGGGAGTTCTACGAGCAGTACTTC
TRBJ2-1 TRBD2 NA TRBV6-6 CASSYVGASGNEQFF TGTGCCAGCAGTTACGTGGGGGCTAGCGGGAATGAGCAGTTCTTC
TRBJ2-7 NA NA TRBV6-5 CASSFIDSSYEQYF TGTGCCAGCAGCTTCATAGACAGCTCCTACGAGCAGTACTTC
TRBJ1-6 NA few TRBV14 CASNEFGSPLHF TGTGCCAGCAACGAGTTTGGGTCACCCCTCCACTTT
TRBJ2-7 TRBD2 few TRBV15 CATSTGLAYEQYF TGTGCCACCAGCACAGGACTAGCCTACGAGCAGTACTTC
TRBJ2-3 NA NA TRBV29-1 CSVEFMGTDTQYF TGCAGCGTTGAATTTATGGGGACAGATACGCAGTATTTT
TRBJ2-5 NA NA TRBV27 CASSFSPKGSQYF TGTGCCAGCAGTTTTTCACCAAAGGGGTCCCAGTACTTC
TRBJ2-2 NA NA TRBV6-5 CASSPGLANTGELFF TGTGCCAGCAGTCCGGGACTTGCGAACACCGGGGAGCTGTTTTTT
TRBJ2-7 NA few TRBV25-1 CASGDSPYEQYF TGTGCCAGCGGAGACAGCCCCTACGAGCAGTACTTC
TRBJ1-2 TRBD1 NA TRBV7-9 CASSSHDRAEGLYGYTF TGTGCCAGCAGCTCCCATGACAGGGCGGAGGGCCTATATGGCTACACCTTC
TRBJ2-7 TRBD1 NA TRBV5-6 CASSFGQGPYEQYF TGTGCCAGCAGCTTTGGACAGGGCCCCTACGAGCAGTACTTC
TRBJ2-1 TRBD1 NA TRBV5-1 CASSWGQGRDEQFF TGCGCCAGCAGCTGGGGACAGGGCCGAGATGAGCAGTTCTTC
TRBJ2-7 NA NA TRBV5-1 CASTRDDSYEQYF TGCGCCAGCACCCGGGACGACTCCTACGAGCAGTACTTC
TRBJ2-7 NA NA TRBV9 CASSVDPSYEQYF TGTGCCAGCAGCGTAGACCCCAGCTACGAGCAGTACTTC
TRBJ2-7 NA NA TRBV27 CASSPLRSYEQYF TGTGCCAGCAGTCCCCTGCGTTCCTACGAGCAGTACTTC
TRBJ2-1 NA NA TRBV27 CASSLRGPSYNEQFF TGTGCCAGCAGTTTACGGGGGCCGTCCTACAATGAGCAGTTCTTC
TRBJ2-3 NA NA TRBV6-4 CASSDSKGADTQYF TGTGCCAGCAGTGACTCGAAAGGGGCAGATACGCAGTATTTT
TRBJ2-3 NA NA TRBV6-5 CASSPLGDTDTQYF TGTGCCAGCAGCCCCCTGGGGGACACAGATACGCAGTATTTT
TRBJ1-2 NA few TRBV4-3 CASSQDLEGLGGYTF TGCGCCAGCAGCCAAGATCTGGAGGGGCTCGGCGGCTACACCTTC
TRBJ2-3 NA few TRBV9 CASSARLDPDTQYF TGTGCCAGCAGCGCCCGACTAGACCCCGATACGCAGTATTTT
TRBJ2-7 TRBD1 NA TRBV11-2 CASSITRGSEQYF TGTGCCAGCAGCATTACCAGGGGGTCCGAGCAGTACTTC
TRBJ2-1 NA NA TRBV5-6 CASSLRGPSSYNEQFF TGTGCCAGCAGCTTGAGAGGGCCAAGCTCCTACAATGAGCAGTTCTTC
TRBJ2-2 NA few TRBV19 CATQFRGDGELFF TGTGCCACCCAGTTTCGAGGGGACGGGGAGCTGTTTTTT
TRBJ2-7 NA few TRBV5-1 CASSLVPESYEQYF TGCGCCAGCAGCTTGGTTCCAGAGTCCTACGAGCAGTACTTC
TRBJ1-6 TRBD1 NA TRBV7-9 CASSSSGTENSPLHF TGTGCCAGCAGCTCATCCGGGACAGAGAATTCACCCCTCCACTTT
TRBJ2-1 NA few TRBV11-1 CASSLRFRGWEQFF TGTGCCAGCAGCTTACGATTCAGGGGCTGGGAGCAGTTCTTC
TRBJ1-1 NA few TRBV15 CATSRGGTEAFF TGTGCCACCAGCAGAGGAGGAACTGAAGCTTTCTTT
TRBJ2-2 NA NA TRBV27 CASSHPGRGELFF TGTGCCAGCAGTCATCCCGGGCGCGGGGAGCTGTTTTTT
TRBJ2-3 NA few TRBV30 CAWSYQGADTQYF TGTGCCTGGAGTTATCAGGGAGCTGATACGCAGTATTTT
TRBJ1-6 TRBD1 NA TRBV30 CAWSVTGDNSPLHF TGTGCCTGGAGTGTAACAGGGGACAATTCACCCCTCCACTTT
TRBJ2-7 NA few TRBV5-1 CASSLTGPEQYF TGCGCCAGCAGCTTAACAGGGCCCGAGCAGTACTTC
TRBJ2-5 NA NA TRBV7-9 CASSLATETQYF TGTGCCAGCAGCTTAGCGACGGAGACCCAGTACTTC